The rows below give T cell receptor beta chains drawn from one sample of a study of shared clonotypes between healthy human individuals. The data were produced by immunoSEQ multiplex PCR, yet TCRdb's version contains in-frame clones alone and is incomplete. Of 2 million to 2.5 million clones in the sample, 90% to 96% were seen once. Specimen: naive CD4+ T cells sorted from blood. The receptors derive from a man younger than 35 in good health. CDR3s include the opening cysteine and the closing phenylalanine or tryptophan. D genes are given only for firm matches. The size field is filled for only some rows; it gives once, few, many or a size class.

DNA: TGTGCCAGCAGTTTATCGTGGACAGCCAACACTGAAGCTTTCTTT
CDR3: CASSLSWTANTEAFF
D: NA
V: TRBV27
J: TRBJ1-1
size: NA

DNA: TGTGCCTGGACCTCAGGGAGGGGTCAGCCCCAGCATTTT
CDR3: CAWTSGRGQPQHF
D: NA
V: TRBV30
J: TRBJ1-5
size: NA

DNA: TGTGCCATCAGTGGCGGACAGGCTAGCTCCTACGAGCAGTACTTC
CDR3: CAISGGQASSYEQYF
D: TRBD1
V: TRBV10-3
J: TRBJ2-7
size: NA

DNA: TGTGCCAGCAGCCGGACAGGGGGCAACACCGGGGAGCTGTTTTTT
CDR3: CASSRTGGNTGELFF
D: TRBD1
V: TRBV7-6
J: TRBJ2-2
size: few

DNA: TGCGCCAGCAGCTTTCGCCTAGCGGGAGGAACCCACAATGAGCAGTTCTTC
CDR3: CASSFRLAGGTHNEQFF
D: TRBD2
V: TRBV5-1
J: TRBJ2-1
size: NA

DNA: TGTGCCAGCAGCCGATCATGGACAGGGGGCTTCGACGAGCAGTACTTC
CDR3: CASSRSWTGGFDEQYF
D: TRBD1
V: TRBV5-6
J: TRBJ2-7
size: NA

DNA: TGTGCCAGCAGTGATACAGGGACAGGGGCATATGGCTACACCTTC
CDR3: CASSDTGTGAYGYTF
D: TRBD1
V: TRBV6-4
J: TRBJ1-2
size: NA

DNA: TGTGCCAGCAGTTTGAGGGGGCGCGGCGAGCAGTACTTC
CDR3: CASSLRGRGEQYF
D: TRBD1
V: TRBV28
J: TRBJ2-7
size: NA

DNA: TGTGCCAGCAGCTTAATGGCGGGGGCCCAACCGCCAAGAGACCCCATCTACTTC
CDR3: CASSLMAGAQPPRDPIYF
D: NA
V: TRBV7-2
J: TRBJ2-5
size: NA

DNA: TGTGCCAGCAGTGACTCGATTTGGCAGGTTCACGGGGAGCTGTTTTTT
CDR3: CASSDSIWQVHGELFF
D: NA
V: TRBV6-4
J: TRBJ2-2
size: NA

DNA: TGTGCCAGCAGCTTGGATTTAGTAGGGCGTGAAGCTTTCTTT
CDR3: CASSLDLVGREAFF
D: NA
V: TRBV5-4
J: TRBJ1-1
size: NA

DNA: TGTGCCAGCAGCTACTATTCAAACACAGATACGCAGTATTTT
CDR3: CASSYYSNTDTQYF
D: NA
V: TRBV5-6
J: TRBJ2-3
size: NA

DNA: TGTGCCAGTAGTCGGGGCACCCTAGGAGCGAATGAAAAACTGTTTTTT
CDR3: CASSRGTLGANEKLFF
D: NA
V: TRBV19
J: TRBJ1-4
size: NA

DNA: TGCGCCAGCAGCCCACGGACTAGCTTTGACGAGCAGTACTTC
CDR3: CASSPRTSFDEQYF
D: TRBD2
V: TRBV5-1
J: TRBJ2-7
size: NA

DNA: TGTGCCAGCAGTTACCCGAGAAAGGGGGCGTACAATGAGCAGTTCTTC
CDR3: CASSYPRKGAYNEQFF
D: TRBD1
V: TRBV6-6
J: TRBJ2-1
size: NA

DNA: TGTGCCAGCAGCTTGGTCGGGACACCCCGAGAGGGGCTGTTTTTT
CDR3: CASSLVGTPREGLFF
D: NA
V: TRBV5-4
J: TRBJ2-2
size: NA

DNA: TGTGCCAGTAGAGAGGGCCGTGGGACTAACTATGGCTACACCTTC
CDR3: CASREGRGTNYGYTF
D: NA
V: TRBV19
J: TRBJ1-2
size: NA

DNA: TGTGCCATCAACACCGGACAAGTTAATTCACCCCTCCACTTT
CDR3: CAINTGQVNSPLHF
D: NA
V: TRBV10-3
J: TRBJ1-6
size: few

DNA: TGTGCCATCAGTCGAGAGACTTCAACTAATGAAAAACTGTTTTTT
CDR3: CAISRETSTNEKLFF
D: NA
V: TRBV10-3
J: TRBJ1-4
size: NA

DNA: TGTGCCAGCAGCTTGGACAGGGACGGGTCACCCCTCCACTTT
CDR3: CASSLDRDGSPLHF
D: NA
V: TRBV5-4
J: TRBJ1-6
size: NA

DNA: TGTGCCAGCAGCTCGCCGACTAGCGGGAGGGTGCAAGAGACCCAGTACTTC
CDR3: CASSSPTSGRVQETQYF
D: TRBD2
V: TRBV5-4
J: TRBJ2-5
size: NA

DNA: TGTGCCTGGAAGGGGGCATCGGGGAACACTGAAGCTTTCTTT
CDR3: CAWKGASGNTEAFF
D: TRBD1
V: TRBV30
J: TRBJ1-1
size: few

DNA: TGTGCCAGCAGCCTGCAGGGGAAGGGGGCGCTTGGCTACACCTTC
CDR3: CASSLQGKGALGYTF
D: TRBD1
V: TRBV5-6
J: TRBJ1-2
size: NA

DNA: TGCGCCAGCAGCTTGGGTTTCCCCGGGACAGATAATTCACCCCTCCACTTT
CDR3: CASSLGFPGTDNSPLHF
D: TRBD1
V: TRBV5-1
J: TRBJ1-6
size: NA

DNA: TGTGCCAGCAGCGCCGCCACGGCAGGCCCCTACAATGAGCAGTTCTTC
CDR3: CASSAATAGPYNEQFF
D: NA
V: TRBV7-9
J: TRBJ2-1
size: NA